These T cell receptor beta chains were read from a single sample in a study of cytomegalovirus exposure and HLA in healthy donors. The protocol was immunoSEQ multiplex PCR, while the TCRdb copy is restricted to in-frame clones and leaves out a portion. The sample has about 59,000 clones; 80% are singletons. Source material: PBMCs. The receptors shown here come from a woman between 35 and 50 years old in good health and CMV-seronegative. Both conserved end residues are part of each CDR3. D genes are given only for firm matches. Rows may omit the clone size; those that give it use once, few, many or a size class.

V gene: TRBV9
clone size: .
D gene: .
J gene: TRBJ2-3
CDR3 DNA: TGTGCCAGCAGCTGGCAGGCCCCATCAGATACGCAGTATTTT
CDR3 protein: CASSWQAPSDTQYF

V gene: TRBV5-1
clone size: .
D gene: .
J gene: TRBJ2-1
CDR3 DNA: TGCGCCAGTACCCGGAGGGGGCAGTACAATGAGCAGTTCTTC
CDR3 protein: CASTRRGQYNEQFF

V gene: TRBV5-1
clone size: once
D gene: TRBD1
J gene: TRBJ1-2
CDR3 DNA: TGCGCCAGCAGCTTGGCCAACCACAGGGGGGGTTCATATGGCTACACCTTC
CDR3 protein: CASSLANHRGGSYGYTF

V gene: TRBV28
clone size: few
D gene: .
J gene: TRBJ2-7
CDR3 DNA: TGTGCCAGCAGTTTACCGGGTTACGAGCAGTACTTC
CDR3 protein: CASSLPGYEQYF

V gene: TRBV28
clone size: .
D gene: .
J gene: TRBJ2-7
CDR3 DNA: TGTGCCAGCAGTCTAGGTACCTACGAGCAGTACTTC
CDR3 protein: CASSLGTYEQYF

V gene: TRBV4-1
clone size: .
D gene: .
J gene: TRBJ1-4
CDR3 DNA: TGCGCCAGCAGCCAAGCCGGGGTTGGTGCTAATGAAAAACTGTTTTTT
CDR3 protein: CASSQAGVGANEKLFF

V gene: TRBV27
clone size: .
D gene: TRBD2
J gene: TRBJ2-1
CDR3 DNA: TGTGCCAGCAGTCCTAGGACTAGCGGGAGGGGGGGTATCAACAATGAGCAGTTCTTC
CDR3 protein: CASSPRTSGRGGINNEQFF

V gene: TRBV7-9
clone size: .
D gene: .
J gene: TRBJ2-1
CDR3 DNA: TGTGCCAGCAGCTACGACTTACAGGGGACTGGAGCCAACAATGAGCAGTTCTTC
CDR3 protein: CASSYDLQGTGANNEQFF

V gene: TRBV27
clone size: .
D gene: .
J gene: TRBJ1-2
CDR3 DNA: TGTGCCAGCAGTTTAACTCCAGGGTATGGCTACACCTTC
CDR3 protein: CASSLTPGYGYTF

V gene: TRBV7-9
clone size: .
D gene: TRBD1
J gene: TRBJ1-1
CDR3 DNA: TGTGCCAGCACCCACGACAGGGGAGGGTGGAACACTGAAGCTTTCTTT
CDR3 protein: CASTHDRGGWNTEAFF

V gene: TRBV6-6
clone size: .
D gene: TRBD1
J gene: TRBJ1-1
CDR3 DNA: TGTGCCAGCACCCCGCCGGGACAGGGTACTGAAGCTTTCTTT
CDR3 protein: CASTPPGQGTEAFF

V gene: TRBV27
clone size: .
D gene: TRBD1
J gene: TRBJ2-3
CDR3 DNA: TGTGCCAGCAGTTTATTCGGGACAGGGTACACAGATACGCAGTATTTT
CDR3 protein: CASSLFGTGYTDTQYF

V gene: TRBV28
clone size: .
D gene: TRBD2
J gene: TRBJ2-1
CDR3 DNA: TGTGCCAGCAGTCCTTATAGCCCCCTTGGAACTAGCGGAATCTGGGAGGTGGATGAGCAGTTCTTC
CDR3 protein: CASSPYSPLGTSGIWEVDEQFF

V gene: TRBV6-1
clone size: once
D gene: .
J gene: TRBJ1-5
CDR3 DNA: TGTGCCAGCAGTGAAGCCGCAGGGGAAAGGAATCAGCCCCAGCATTTT
CDR3 protein: CASSEAAGERNQPQHF

V gene: TRBV27
clone size: .
D gene: TRBD1
J gene: TRBJ1-3
CDR3 DNA: TGTGCCAGTCGACAGGGGGCAAATATAGGAAACACCATATATTTT
CDR3 protein: CASRQGANIGNTIYF

V gene: TRBV5-6
clone size: .
D gene: TRBD2
J gene: TRBJ2-3
CDR3 DNA: TGTGCCAGCAGCTTGGTTTGGCGGGAGAGGACAGATACGCAGTATTTT
CDR3 protein: CASSLVWRERTDTQYF

V gene: TRBV14
clone size: .
D gene: .
J gene: TRBJ1-2
CDR3 DNA: TGTGCCAGCAGCCCTGTTGACGGGAGGGCTAACTATGGCTACACCTTC
CDR3 protein: CASSPVDGRANYGYTF

V gene: TRBV28
clone size: .
D gene: .
J gene: TRBJ1-4
CDR3 DNA: TGTGCCAGCGCCAGGGGTAATGAAAAACTGTTTTTT
CDR3 protein: CASARGNEKLFF

V gene: TRBV7-9
clone size: .
D gene: TRBD2
J gene: TRBJ2-3
CDR3 DNA: TGTGCCAGCAGCTTGTTAGCGGGGAGCACAGATACGCAGTATTTT
CDR3 protein: CASSLLAGSTDTQYF

V gene: TRBV27
clone size: .
D gene: TRBD2
J gene: TRBJ2-1
CDR3 DNA: TGTGCCAGCAGCTCCAGACTAGCGACTAAACGGAACTACAATGAGCAGTTCTTC
CDR3 protein: CASSSRLATKRNYNEQFF

V gene: TRBV7-6
clone size: .
D gene: .
J gene: TRBJ1-5
CDR3 DNA: TGTGCCAGCAGCTTAGGGCGGGGGGCTGTGCCCCAGCATTTT
CDR3 protein: CASSLGRGAVPQHF

V gene: TRBV7-8
clone size: once
D gene: TRBD2
J gene: TRBJ2-7
CDR3 DNA: TGTGCCAGCAGCCTCCTTGCGGGAGACCCCTACGAGCAGTACTTC
CDR3 protein: CASSLLAGDPYEQYF

V gene: TRBV7-9
clone size: once
D gene: .
J gene: TRBJ1-4
CDR3 DNA: TGTGCCAGCAGCTTAGGACAGGTGGGGAATGAAAAACTGTTTTTT
CDR3 protein: CASSLGQVGNEKLFF

V gene: TRBV5-1
clone size: .
D gene: TRBD2
J gene: TRBJ2-7
CDR3 DNA: TGCGCCAGCAGCCCCTCTAGCGGGGCCTACGAGCAGTACTTC
CDR3 protein: CASSPSSGAYEQYF

V gene: TRBV27
clone size: .
D gene: TRBD2
J gene: TRBJ2-1
CDR3 DNA: TGTGCCAGCAGTTTAAGACTAGCGGGGGTCAATGAGCAGTTCTTC
CDR3 protein: CASSLRLAGVNEQFF

V gene: TRBV2
clone size: .
D gene: TRBD1
J gene: TRBJ1-1
CDR3 DNA: TGTGCCAGCAGTGCCGAGGGACAGGGGTCCACTGAAGCTTTCTTT
CDR3 protein: CASSAEGQGSTEAFF

V gene: TRBV4-1
clone size: .
D gene: .
J gene: TRBJ1-5
CDR3 DNA: TGCGCCAGCAGCCAAGTATACCAGGGCAATCAGCCCCAGCATTTT
CDR3 protein: CASSQVYQGNQPQHF

V gene: TRBV5-4
clone size: .
D gene: .
J gene: TRBJ2-2
CDR3 DNA: TGTGCCAGCAGCTGGACTCGGACCGGGGAGCTGTTTTTT
CDR3 protein: CASSWTRTGELFF

V gene: TRBV27
clone size: .
D gene: .
J gene: TRBJ1-5
CDR3 DNA: TGTGCCAGCTCGGGAGAACCAAGCAATCAGCCCCAGCATTTT
CDR3 protein: CASSGEPSNQPQHF

V gene: TRBV4-1
clone size: .
D gene: TRBD2
J gene: TRBJ2-7
CDR3 DNA: TGCGCCAGCAGCCAAGAGACCGGACTGGGCGGGAGAAGGGAGCAGTACTTC
CDR3 protein: CASSQETGLGGRREQYF

V gene: TRBV7-8
clone size: .
D gene: .
J gene: TRBJ2-2
CDR3 DNA: TGTGCCAGCAGCAGCGACAGGCAGAACACCGGGGAGCTGTTTTTT
CDR3 protein: CASSSDRQNTGELFF

V gene: TRBV6-6
clone size: .
D gene: .
J gene: TRBJ1-5
CDR3 DNA: TGTGCCAGCAGGGAGCCAGGGAGGGGCAATCAGCCCCAGCATTTT
CDR3 protein: CASREPGRGNQPQHF

V gene: TRBV7-2
clone size: .
D gene: .
J gene: TRBJ1-5
CDR3 DNA: TGTGCCAGCAGCTTAGGGGGCAGACACAATCAGCCCCAGCATTTT
CDR3 protein: CASSLGGRHNQPQHF

V gene: TRBV9
clone size: .
D gene: .
J gene: TRBJ2-2
CDR3 DNA: TGTGCCAGCAGCGTAGGCTCATCGGCCGGGGAGCTGTTTTTT
CDR3 protein: CASSVGSSAGELFF

V gene: TRBV28
clone size: .
D gene: .
J gene: TRBJ1-5
CDR3 DNA: TGTGCCAGCAGTTTAGCAGGGAAGGAGCCCCAGCATTTT
CDR3 protein: CASSLAGKEPQHF

V gene: TRBV10-3
clone size: .
D gene: TRBD2
J gene: TRBJ2-7
CDR3 DNA: TGTGCCATCAGTGTTGGAGCGGGAGCCGAGCAGTACTTC
CDR3 protein: CAISVGAGAEQYF

V gene: TRBV10-3
clone size: .
D gene: TRBD2
J gene: TRBJ2-3
CDR3 DNA: TGTGCCATCAGAACTAGCGGGAGGGCCAATGATACGCAGTATTTT
CDR3 protein: CAIRTSGRANDTQYF

V gene: TRBV6-1
clone size: .
D gene: TRBD1
J gene: TRBJ1-2
CDR3 DNA: TGTGCCAGCAGGGCAACGGGACAGGTTAACTATGGCTACACCTTC
CDR3 protein: CASRATGQVNYGYTF

V gene: TRBV7-8
clone size: few
D gene: TRBD2
J gene: TRBJ2-7
CDR3 DNA: TGTGCCAGCAGCTTAGGGGGACTAGCGGGAGGCTACGAGCAGTACTTC
CDR3 protein: CASSLGGLAGGYEQYF

V gene: TRBV7-2
clone size: .
D gene: .
J gene: TRBJ1-1
CDR3 DNA: TGTGCCAGCAACCGACTTGGAGCAAACGCTGAAGCTTTCTTT
CDR3 protein: CASNRLGANAEAFF

V gene: TRBV7-2
clone size: .
D gene: .
J gene: TRBJ1-3
CDR3 DNA: TGTGCCAGCAGCCGAGCGGGGCTCGCTGGAAACACCATATATTTT
CDR3 protein: CASSRAGLAGNTIYF

V gene: TRBV4-1
clone size: .
D gene: .
J gene: TRBJ2-2
CDR3 DNA: TGCGCCAGCAGCCAAGCTCTCGACTTCTTTTACACCGGGGAGCTGTTTTTT
CDR3 protein: CASSQALDFFYTGELFF

V gene: TRBV7-2
clone size: .
D gene: TRBD2
J gene: TRBJ2-7
CDR3 DNA: TGTGCCAGCAGCCCTCCTGGCGGGAGATCAACCCTCGAGCAGTACTTC
CDR3 protein: CASSPPGGRSTLEQYF

V gene: TRBV7-2
clone size: .
D gene: TRBD1
J gene: TRBJ1-2
CDR3 DNA: TGTGCCAGCAGCGCCGCAGGGACAGGGGTCGCATCTGGCTATGGCTACACCTTC
CDR3 protein: CASSAAGTGVASGYGYTF

V gene: TRBV28
clone size: .
D gene: TRBD1
J gene: TRBJ2-1
CDR3 DNA: TGTGCCAGCAGTTCCTCCGGGACAGGGGCCTACAATGAGCAGTTCTTC
CDR3 protein: CASSSSGTGAYNEQFF

V gene: TRBV18
clone size: .
D gene: .
J gene: TRBJ1-1
CDR3 DNA: TGTGCCAGCCTCAGGGAAACTGAAGCTTTCTTT
CDR3 protein: CASLRETEAFF

V gene: TRBV5-1
clone size: .
D gene: .
J gene: TRBJ1-1
CDR3 DNA: TGCGCCAGCAGCTTGACGGGGACTGAAGCTTTCTTT
CDR3 protein: CASSLTGTEAFF

V gene: TRBV27
clone size: .
D gene: .
J gene: TRBJ2-7
CDR3 DNA: TGTGCCAGCAGATCGGCGGGGGCGGGCGAGCAGTACTTC
CDR3 protein: CASRSAGAGEQYF

V gene: TRBV27
clone size: .
D gene: TRBD2
J gene: TRBJ2-7
CDR3 DNA: TGTGCCAGCAGCCTGACTAGCGGGAGGGCCTACGAGCAGTACTTC
CDR3 protein: CASSLTSGRAYEQYF

V gene: TRBV27
clone size: .
D gene: .
J gene: TRBJ1-5
CDR3 DNA: TGTGCCAGCAGTTTACAGGGGATCCATCAGCCCCAGCATTTT
CDR3 protein: CASSLQGIHQPQHF

V gene: TRBV5-1
clone size: .
D gene: .
J gene: TRBJ2-6
CDR3 DNA: TGCGCCAGCAGCCCATATGAGGGCTCTGGGGCCAACGTCCTGACTTTC
CDR3 protein: CASSPYEGSGANVLTF

V gene: TRBV28
clone size: .
D gene: TRBD1
J gene: TRBJ1-4
CDR3 DNA: TGTGCCAGCAGTCCAGGGGGCGCAGCTAATGAAAAACTGTTTTTT
CDR3 protein: CASSPGGAANEKLFF

V gene: TRBV4-2
clone size: once
D gene: .
J gene: TRBJ2-1
CDR3 DNA: TGTGCCAGCAGCTCTCGGGAGAATGAGCAGTTCTTC
CDR3 protein: CASSSRENEQFF